This TCR beta chain is drawn from a study of blood T cell repertoires in COVID-19. Study-level information: In each case, the material was cDNA or gDNA derived from T cells, B-cell-depleted T cells, or PBMCs.

Clones were sequenced by immunoSEQ multiplex PCR, and TCRdb holds only the in-frame ones, with some missing. The sample contains about 360,000 clones, around 87% of which appear only once. Participant-given clinical history determined each cohort assignment. After removal of 6 bases from V and 4 bases from J, the junction contained 10 bases not matched to a gene. The CDR3 covers 16 residues. The germline CDR1 and CDR2 sequences are SEHNR and FQNEAQ (reference sequence). The V call is TRBV7-9, the J call TRBJ1-4, with 8 positions matching TRBD1. This clonotype was obtained from a man aged 35 to 55 in a cohort exposed to, infected with or recovered from COVID-19 (not recorded which). The material sequenced was PBMCs or T cells enriched from blood (not recorded which). Here the CDR3 DNA reads TGTGCCAGCAGTTCGGACAGGGCTGACATTAATGAAAAACTGTTTTTT. Its protein product is CASSSDRADINEKLFF.